The clone carrying this TCR beta chain was detected many times. Its antigen is still unknown. This record comes from a study of Graves' ophthalmopathy and Graves' hyperthyroidism. Study-wide background: Investigators collected peripheral blood at initial diagnosis, before any treatment was given. Study-wide results and limits: Blood also contained most of the expanded thyroid clonotypes above 0.001 frequency.

PBMCs originated in around 11 ml of fresh peripheral blood. Amplification of TCR beta CDR3 regions used RNA transcripts. Following a first-round RT-PCR that used HTBI primers, a second-round multiplex PCR was carried out. One entry per CDR3 protein results from TCRdb running MiXCR on the multiplex PCR reads. The sample comprises hundreds of thousands of distinct CDR3 sequences, over 20% of which are singletons, and 7.1% rests with the top ten. Per the germline V gene, CDR1 is DFQATT and CDR2 is SNEGSKA (reference sequence). Losses at the gene ends were 4 bases for V and 2 bases for J; bases not matched to a gene: 9. The CDR3 totals 15 residues.

The chain links TRBV20-1 to TRBJ2-7, with 9 bases identical to TRBD1. The sequence derives from a woman aged 18-29 years with stable Graves' hyperthyroidism. Some clones in this sample may be carry-over from other donors' samples. Sequencing was done on a sample of peripheral blood. The CDR3 protein is CSATLPGTGPYEQYF. DNA of the CDR3: TGCAGTGCTACACTCCCTGGGACAGGGCCCTACGAGCAGTACTTC.